Presented here are 28 T cell receptor beta chains from one specimen sequenced in a study of blood T cell repertoires in COVID-19. The assay was immunoSEQ multiplex PCR, and TCRdb's table has in-frame clones only and misses some. The sample holds around 200,000 clones, about 85% seen once. Sequencing used PBMCs or T cells enriched from blood (not recorded which). The receptor set was obtained from a man in his forties or fifties who had recovered from COVID-19.

The J gene is TRBJ1-3, the V gene TRBV19, with D possibly matching TRBD1 (5 bases). V lost 7 bases to trimming and J lost 3 bases, with 7 bases between them. The CDR3 covers 12 residues. Germline CDR1 reads LNHDA; CDR2 reads SQIVND (reference sequence). The CDR3 sequence: CASTTDGNTIYF. The CDR3 DNA follows: TGTGCCAGTACGACAGATGGAAACACCATATATTTT. The full variable domain, with the rest looked up from reference TRBV19 and TRBJ1-3, is DGGITQSPKYLFRKEGQNVTLSCEQNLNHDAMYWYRQDPGQGLRLIYYSQIVNDFQKGDIAEGYSVSREKKESFPLTVTSAQKNPTAFYLCASTTDGNTIYFGEGSWLTVV.

The gene calls are TRBV28 and TRBJ2-2, with TRBD1 matching 9 bases. Trimming at V came to 8 bases and at J to 5 bases, leaving 18 bases not matched to a gene. The CDR3 sequence is 18 residues long. The germline gives CDR1 MDHEN, CDR2 SYDVKM. CDR3 protein: CASQKLHGQGIITGELFF. The CDR3 DNA reads as TGTGCCAGCCAGAAACTTCATGGACAGGGGATTATTACCGGGGAGCTGTTTTTT.

This clone was seen a single time. This rearrangement joins TRBV7-8 to TRBJ1-6, with TRBD1 matching 9 bases. Germline CDR1 is SGHVS and CDR2 is FQNEAQ. After removal of 6 bases from V and 5 bases from J, the junction contained 8 bases not matched to a gene. This CDR3 is 16 amino acids long. The CDR3 DNA sequence: TGTGCCAGCAGACCTACTACAGGGGGCCATAATTCACCCCTCCACTTT. It codes for CASRPTTGGHNSPLHF.

The chain employs TRBV3-1 (or the pseudogene TRBV3-2) and TRBJ2-6, with a possible D match to TRBD1 (5 bases). Germline V CDR1 and CDR2: LGHDT, YNNKEL (reference sequence). This CDR3 region has 14 residues. Trimming cost V 4 bases and J 8 bases, with 12 bases left between them. DNA for the CDR3: TGTGCCAGCAGCCCCAGGACAAAGACCAACGTCCTGACTTTC. Encoded protein: CASSPRTKTNVLTF.

This chain joins TRBV29-1 and TRBJ2-2; D not certain. Trimming stripped 5 bases from V and 1 base from J, with 5 bases between. The germline gives CDR1 SQVTM, CDR2 ANQGSEA. CDR3 length: 12 residues. CDR3 bases: TGCAGCGTTCCCTTGAACACCGGGGAGCTGTTTTTT. Amino acid sequence: CSVPLNTGELFF.

The chain carries TRBV15 and TRBJ2-3; 9 bases are shared with TRBD2. The CDR3 contains 16 residues. After removal of 3 bases from V and 5 bases from J, the junction contained 9 bases not matched to a gene. Germline CDR1 is LNHNV and CDR2 is YYDKDF (reference sequence). Here the CDR3 DNA reads TGTGCCACCAGCAGGGGCGGGAGGGCCAATAAAGATACGCAGTATTTT. Translated, it gives CATSRGGRANKDTQYF.

This chain connects TRBV7-9 to TRBJ2-7; D may be TRBD1 (6 bases). Germline V CDR1 and CDR2: SEHNR, FQNEAQ (reference sequence). This CDR3 is 16 amino acids long. V was shortened by 3 bases and J by 0 bases, with 15 bases between the two germline ends. This chain's CDR3 is CASSFGLGTPSYEQYF. For the CDR3, the DNA is TGTGCCAGCAGCTTTGGCCTCGGGACACCCTCCTACGAGCAGTACTTC.

This clone showed up just once. The chain employs TRBV10-3 and TRBJ2-3; TRBD1 aligns across 9 bases. The CDR3 is 18 amino acids. With 3 bases clipped from V and 0 bases from J, the junction kept 10 bases outside the gene matches. CDR1 is ENHRY and CDR2 is SYGVKD in the germline V gene. CDR3: CAISDSNPGTGSTDTQYF. The CDR3 DNA reads TGTGCCATCAGTGACTCAAACCCCGGGACAGGGAGCACAGATACGCAGTATTTT.

V and J are TRBV18 and TRBJ1-3, with D maybe TRBD1 (5 bases). The length of the CDR3 is 16 residues. Trimming left V 1 base short and J 0 bases short, with 10 bases between. CDR1 KGHSH and CDR2 LQKENI come from the germline V gene. This CDR3 is CASSPQQGDSGNTIYF. In DNA form, the CDR3 reads TGTGCCAGCTCACCACAACAAGGGGACTCTGGAAACACCATATATTTT.

In this sample, this clone turned up a few times. The gene calls are TRBV4-1 and TRBJ2-7; 13 bases line up with TRBD2. The CDR3 covers 16 residues. The V gene's germline CDR1 is MGHRA and CDR2 YSYEKL. V lost 5 bases and J lost 2; bases outside the gene matches: 6. CDR3 sequence: CASSIPTSGRAYEQYF. CDR3 nucleotides: TGCGCCAGCAGCATACCAACTAGCGGGAGGGCCTACGAGCAGTACTTC.

The V gene is TRBV28, the J gene TRBJ2-1; 9 bases match TRBD1. CDR1 is MDHEN and CDR2 is SYDVKM in the germline V gene. The junction had 5 bases not matched to a gene; V was cut back by 9 bases and J by 8 bases. The CDR3 is made up of 12 amino acids. CDR3 in DNA: TGTGCCAGTGGGACAGGGCGGGATGAGCAGTTCTTC. It is translated as CASGTGRDEQFF.

The V gene is TRBV7-2, the J gene TRBJ2-7, with D tentatively TRBD2 (6 bases). Germline V gene data show CDR1 as SGHTA and CDR2 as FQGNSA. Between the trimmed V and J ends, which lost 5 bases and 4 bases, there was a span of 12 bases. There are 13 residues in the CDR3. CDR3 residues: CASSRTGEYEQYF. The CDR3 DNA follows: TGTGCCAGCAGCAGAACGGGAGAGTACGAGCAGTACTTC.

V gene TRBV7-9 combines with J gene TRBJ1-5; D is possibly TRBD1 (5 bases). Germline values: CDR1 SEHNR, CDR2 FQNEAQ (reference sequence). Trimming pared 4 bases from V and 5 bases from J, leaving 9 bases between. The CDR3 runs to 13 residues. As DNA, the CDR3 is TGTGCCAGCAGCTGGGGGGATGATCAGCCCCAGCATTTT. Translated, it gives CASSWGDDQPQHF. The full variable domain, with the rest looked up from reference TRBV7-9 and TRBJ1-5, is DTGVSQNPRHKITKRGQNVTFRCDPISEHNRLYWYRQTLGQGPEFLTYFQNEAQLEKSRLLSDRFSAERPKGSFSTLEIQRTEQGDSAMYLCASSWGDDQPQHFGDGTRLSIL.

J is TRBJ1-3 and V is TRBV6-1, with 7 nucleotides matching TRBD1. J lost 4 bases, V lost 2 bases, and 8 bases had no gene match. There are 16 residues in the CDR3. Germline CDR1 MNHNS, CDR2 SASEGT. In DNA form, the CDR3 reads TGTGCCAGCAGTGAATTGAGGGGGCCAAGAGGAAACACCATATATTTT. Translated: CASSELRGPRGNTIYF.

The genes are TRBV15 and TRBJ2-3; D is perhaps TRBD1 (5 bases). The CDR3 is 13 amino acids. The germline V gene encodes CDR1 LNHNV and CDR2 YYDKDF (reference sequence). The V and J ends lost 5 bases and 2 bases respectively, with 8 bases between them. DNA of the CDR3: TGTGCCACCAGCTCACAGGTCACAGATACGCAGTATTTT. Its translation: CATSSQVTDTQYF.

The rearrangement links TRBV19 to TRBJ2-7, with 7 bases matching TRBD1. The CDR3 contains 15 residues. Germline V gene lookup returns CDR1 LNHDA and CDR2 SQIVND (reference sequence). V gave up 4 bases and J gave up 2 bases; unmatched junction bases: 8. CDR3 bases: TGTGCCAGTAGTAGGGACCGGGACAGAACCTACGAGCAGTACTTC. It translates to CASSRDRDRTYEQYF.

V gene TRBV12-3 or TRBV12-4 combines with J gene TRBJ1-1, with 8 bases fitting TRBD1. The V gene end was trimmed by 3 bases and the J gene end by 10 bases; junction bases not matched to a gene: 1. This CDR3 region has 11 residues. CDR3 sequence: CASSFGQGAFF. CDR3 nucleotides: TGTGCCAGCAGTTTCGGACAGGGAGCTTTCTTT.

This chain connects TRBV9 to TRBJ2-5, with TRBD2 identical over 7 bases. Per germline, CDR1 SGDLS and CDR2 YYNGEE. Unmatched junction bases numbered 5, after V lost 2 bases and J lost 1 base. The CDR3 is made up of 15 amino acids. CDR3 sequence (DNA): TGTGCCAGCAGCGTGTATGGCGGGGGCCAAGAGACCCAGTACTTC. Its translation is CASSVYGGGQETQYF.

The chain carries TRBV7-9 and TRBJ2-2, with D possibly TRBD2 on 6 matching bases. The germline V and J ends were trimmed by 4 bases and 1 base, with 13 bases remaining between them. This CDR3 spans 16 amino acids. From germline, CDR1 is SEHNR and CDR2 FQNEAQ (reference sequence). CDR3 region: CASSSWGGVNTGELFF. CDR3 nucleotides: TGTGCCAGCAGCTCCTGGGGCGGGGTGAACACCGGGGAGCTGTTTTTT.

The chain employs TRBV9 and TRBJ2-7, with D possibly matching TRBD1 (6 bases). The CDR3 consists of 14 residues. V was shortened by 1 base and J by 6 bases, with 14 bases between the two germline ends. Germline CDR1 SGDLS, CDR2 YYNGEE. The CDR3, as DNA: TGTGCCAGCAGCGTACGCCACAGGGATGCCGAGCAGTACTTC. Translation: CASSVRHRDAEQYF.

This sequence joins TRBV27 and TRBJ2-1, with 8 positions matching TRBD2. J was trimmed by 2 bases and V by 1 base; bases with no gene match: 4. CDR3 length: 16 amino acids. CDR1 MNHEY and CDR2 SMNVEV come from the germline V gene (reference sequence). CDR3: CASSLYLAGTYNEQFF. In DNA, the CDR3 is TGTGCCAGCAGTTTATACCTAGCGGGTACCTACAATGAGCAGTTCTTC.

This chain joins TRBV25-1 and TRBJ1-1, with D perhaps matching TRBD1 (6 bases). The CDR3 has 13 amino acids. Germline V lookup: CDR1 MGHDK, CDR2 SYGVNS. V was cut by 6 bases and J by 5 bases, with 13 bases left in between. The CDR3 sequence: CASSSGTWTEAFF. The CDR3 bases are TGTGCCAGCAGCTCCGGGACATGGACTGAAGCTTTCTTT.

V and J are TRBV7-2 and TRBJ2-1; TRBD2 aligns across 7 bases. Germline trimming cut 1 base from V and 9 bases from J; bases unmatched to any gene: 6. The CDR3 has 14 residues. The germline CDR1 and CDR2 sequences are SGHTA and FQGNSA. CDR3 DNA: TGTGCCAGCAGCTTAGGTGGGAGGGCCGGTGAGCAGTTCTTC. This translates into CASSLGGRAGEQFF.

The gene calls are TRBV5-1 and TRBJ1-2; 8 bases fit TRBD1. V shed 2 bases, J shed 3 bases, and the junction held 6 bases outside the gene matches. The germline CDR1 and CDR2 sequences are SGHRS and YFSETQ. The CDR3 contains 15 residues. CDR3 amino acids: CASSLTGGYYYGYTF. The DNA of the CDR3 is TGCGCCAGCAGCTTAACAGGGGGTTATTACTATGGCTACACCTTC.

The J gene is TRBJ2-2, the V gene TRBV4-3; D unresolved. Trimming stripped 0 bases from V and 4 bases from J, with 12 bases between. The germline gives CDR1 LGHNA, CDR2 YSLEER. The CDR3 has 16 amino acids. The CDR3 region has the DNA TGCGCCAGCAGCCAAGAAGGCGGAGCGACCACCGGGGAGCTGTTTTTT. It yields the protein CASSQEGGATTGELFF.

This chain links TRBV7-2 with TRBJ2-7; 8 bases are a match to TRBD1. CDR1 and CDR2 (germline): SGHTA, FQGNSA. V lost 2 bases to trimming and J lost 2 bases; unmatched junction nucleotides: 5. The CDR3 is 15 amino acids. The CDR3 nucleotides are TGTGCCAGCAGCTTATGGACAGGGCCGGCCTACGAGCAGTACTTC. The encoded protein is CASSLWTGPAYEQYF.

The rearrangement links TRBV24-1 to TRBJ1-1, with D maybe TRBD1 (6 bases). The CDR3 runs to 14 residues. V lost 2 bases and J 9 bases, leaving 15 bases between the germline ends. Germline CDR1 reads KGHDR; CDR2 reads SFDVKD. The CDR3 region is CATSDSRGGEKAFF. The CDR3 bases are TGTGCCACCAGTGATTCCCGAGGGGGGGAGAAAGCTTTCTTT.

This clone is a singleton in its sample. The chain couples TRBV12-3 or TRBV12-4 to TRBJ2-1; D is unclear. The CDR3 extends over 11 amino acids. Trimming pared 5 bases from V and 8 bases from J, leaving 7 bases between. CDR3 bases: TGTGCCAGCAGTCCCCACTATGAGCAGTTCTTC. Translated, it gives CASSPHYEQFF.